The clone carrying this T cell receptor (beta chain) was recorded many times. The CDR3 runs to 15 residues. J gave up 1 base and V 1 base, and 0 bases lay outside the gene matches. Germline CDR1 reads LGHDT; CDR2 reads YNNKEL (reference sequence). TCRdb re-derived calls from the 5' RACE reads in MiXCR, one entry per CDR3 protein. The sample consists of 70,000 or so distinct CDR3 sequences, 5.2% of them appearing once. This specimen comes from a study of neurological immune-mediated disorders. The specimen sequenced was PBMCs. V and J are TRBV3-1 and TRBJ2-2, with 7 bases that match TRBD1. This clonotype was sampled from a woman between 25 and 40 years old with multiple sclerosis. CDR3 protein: CASSQGTGNTGELFF. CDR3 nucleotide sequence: TGTGCCAGCAGCCAAGGGACAGGGAACACCGGGGAGCTGTTTTTT. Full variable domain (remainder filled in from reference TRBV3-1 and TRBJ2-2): DTAVSQTPKYLVTQMGNDKSIKCEQNLGHDTMYWYKQDSKKFLKIMFSYNNKELIINETVPNRFSPKSPDKAHLNLHINSLELGDSAVYFCASSQGTGNTGELFFGEGSRLTVL.